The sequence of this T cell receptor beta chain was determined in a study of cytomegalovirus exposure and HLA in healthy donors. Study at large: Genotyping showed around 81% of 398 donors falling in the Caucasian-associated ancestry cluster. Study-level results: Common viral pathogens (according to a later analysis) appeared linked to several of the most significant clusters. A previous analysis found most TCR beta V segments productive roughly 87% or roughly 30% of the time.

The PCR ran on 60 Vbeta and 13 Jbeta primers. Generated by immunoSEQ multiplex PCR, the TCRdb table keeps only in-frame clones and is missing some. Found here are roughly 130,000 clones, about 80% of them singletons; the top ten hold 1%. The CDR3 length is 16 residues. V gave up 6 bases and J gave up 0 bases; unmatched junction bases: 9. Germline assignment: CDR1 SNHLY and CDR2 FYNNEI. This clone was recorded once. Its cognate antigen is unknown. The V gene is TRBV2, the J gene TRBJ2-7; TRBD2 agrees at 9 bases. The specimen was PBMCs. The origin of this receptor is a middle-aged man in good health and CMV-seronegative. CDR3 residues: CASRLLAGPSSYEQYF. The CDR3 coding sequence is TGTGCCAGCAGGCTGCTAGCGGGACCCTCCTCCTACGAGCAGTACTTC.